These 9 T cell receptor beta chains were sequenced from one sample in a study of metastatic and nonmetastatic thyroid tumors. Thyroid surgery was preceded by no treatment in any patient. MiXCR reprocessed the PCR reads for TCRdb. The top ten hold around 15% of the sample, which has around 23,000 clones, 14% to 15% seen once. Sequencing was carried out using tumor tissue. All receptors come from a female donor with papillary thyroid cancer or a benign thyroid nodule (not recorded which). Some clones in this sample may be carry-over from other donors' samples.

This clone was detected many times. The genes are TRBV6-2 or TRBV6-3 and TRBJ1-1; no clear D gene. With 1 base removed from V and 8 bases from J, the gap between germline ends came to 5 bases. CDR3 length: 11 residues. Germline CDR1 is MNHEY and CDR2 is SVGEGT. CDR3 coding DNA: TGTGCCAGCAGTTACTTTCTCGAAGCTTTCTTT. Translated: CASSYFLEAFF.

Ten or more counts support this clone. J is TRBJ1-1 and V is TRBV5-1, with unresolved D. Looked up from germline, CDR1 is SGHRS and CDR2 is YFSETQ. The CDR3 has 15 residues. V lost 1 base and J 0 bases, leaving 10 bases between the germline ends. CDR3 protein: CASSLLGRMNTEAFF. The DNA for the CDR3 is TGCGCCAGCAGCTTGCTAGGTCGTATGAACACTGAAGCTTTCTTT.

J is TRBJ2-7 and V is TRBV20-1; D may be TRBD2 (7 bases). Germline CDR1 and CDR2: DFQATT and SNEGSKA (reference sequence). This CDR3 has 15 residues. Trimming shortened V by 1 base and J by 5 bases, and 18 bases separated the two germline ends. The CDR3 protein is CSARAPWGGRNEQYF. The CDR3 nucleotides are TGCAGTGCTAGAGCGCCCTGGGGGGGGCGAAACGAGCAGTACTTC.

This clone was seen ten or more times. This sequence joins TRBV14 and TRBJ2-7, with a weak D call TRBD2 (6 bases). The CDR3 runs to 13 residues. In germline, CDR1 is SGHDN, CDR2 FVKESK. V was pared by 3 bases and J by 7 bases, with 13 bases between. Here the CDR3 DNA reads TGTGCCAGCAGCCAGACCTCTCGGGGGGAGCAGTACTTC. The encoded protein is CASSQTSRGEQYF.

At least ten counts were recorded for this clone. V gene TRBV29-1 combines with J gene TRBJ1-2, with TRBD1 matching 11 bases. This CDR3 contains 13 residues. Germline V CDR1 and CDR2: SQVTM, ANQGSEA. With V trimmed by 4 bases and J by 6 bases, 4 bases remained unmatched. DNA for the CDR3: TGCAGCGTTGTTGGACAGGGGGCGGATGGCTACACCTTC. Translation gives CSVVGQGADGYTF.

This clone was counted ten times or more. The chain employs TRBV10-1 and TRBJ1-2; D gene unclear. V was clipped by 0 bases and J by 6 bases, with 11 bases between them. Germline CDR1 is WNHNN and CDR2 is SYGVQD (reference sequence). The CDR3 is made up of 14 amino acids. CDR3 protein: CASSESIGSHGYTF. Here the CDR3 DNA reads TGCGCCAGCAGTGAGTCAATAGGTTCGCATGGCTACACCTTC.

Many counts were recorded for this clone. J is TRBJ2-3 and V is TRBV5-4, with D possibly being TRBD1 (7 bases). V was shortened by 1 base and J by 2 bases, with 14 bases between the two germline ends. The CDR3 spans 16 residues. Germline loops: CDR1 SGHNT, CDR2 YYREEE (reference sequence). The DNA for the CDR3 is TGTGCCAGCAGCTTGCGGAGGGACAGTTTCACAGATACGCAGTATTTT. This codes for CASSLRRDSFTDTQYF.

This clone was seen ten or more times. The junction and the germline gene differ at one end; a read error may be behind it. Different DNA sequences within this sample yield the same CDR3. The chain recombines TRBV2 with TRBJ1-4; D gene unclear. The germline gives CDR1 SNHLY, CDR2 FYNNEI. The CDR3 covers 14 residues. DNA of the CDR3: TGTGCCAGCAGTGGGGCGGACGGAAATGAAAAACTGTTTTTC. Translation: CASSGADGNEKLFF. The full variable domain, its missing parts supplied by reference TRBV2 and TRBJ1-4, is EPEVTQTPSHQVTQMGQEVILRCVPISNHLYFYWYRQILGQKVEFLVSFYNNEISEKSEIFDDQFSVERPDGSNFTLKIRSTKLEDSAMYFCASSGADGNEKLFFGSGTQLSVL.

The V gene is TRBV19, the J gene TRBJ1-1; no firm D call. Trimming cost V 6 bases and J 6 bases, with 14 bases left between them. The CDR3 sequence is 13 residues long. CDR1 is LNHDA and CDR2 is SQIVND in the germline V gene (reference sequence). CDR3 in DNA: TGTGCCAGTAGCCCCGTTTTTGGGTCTGAAGCTTTCTTT. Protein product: CASSPVFGSEAFF. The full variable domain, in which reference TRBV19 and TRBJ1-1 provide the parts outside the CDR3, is DGGITQSPKYLFRKEGQNVTLSCEQNLNHDAMYWYRQDPGQGLRLIYYSQIVNDFQKGDIAEGYSVSREKKESFPLTVTSAQKNPTAFYLCASSPVFGSEAFFGQGTRLTVV.